This record concerns one T cell receptor (beta chain) sequence. In this sample, this clone turned up a few times. Its antigen has not been determined. The record has no base qualities; no much larger clone is one base away. Library prep was done by the immunoSEQ multiplex PCR assay. To provide template for TCR sequencing, every sample had RNA extracted and reverse transcribed into cDNA. First-strand cDNA was synthesized using SuperScript III with a 2:1 mix of oligo-dT and random hexamers. Amplification bias was assessed with a synthetic immune receptor repertoire, and residual bias was removed computationally. As for the authors' bioinformatics: After raw reads were preprocessed to remove errors, the CDR3 was defined following IMGT conventions as running from the conserved cysteine to phenylalanine. To get clonality, Shannon entropy was normalized by log2 of the number of productive unique TCRs and the result was subtracted from 1. CD4 or CD8 identity of scalp clones was inferred by cross-referencing scalp TCRbeta sequences with sorted blood CD4 and CD8 repertoires. As stored in TCRdb, this immuneACCESS dataset retains in-frame rearrangements with V and J assigned. A fraction of the clones does not appear; measured against another copy, unresolved V genes explain less than half of the discrepancy, and the remainder lacks a known reason. That table is the source of V, J and clone size, and D and trimming were worked out from the DNA. This sample lists around 190,000 clones; just over 55% were detected once. The ten largest clones represent around 5% of the sample.

PBMCs were isolated by density centrifugation and stained for CD3, CD4 and CD8, after which CD4+ and CD8+ T cells were sorted on a FACSAria. Unaffected controls provided scalp biopsies and blood samples. V and J lose 8 bases and 5 bases, and a span of 8 bases separates them. The CDR3, cysteine through phenylalanine, is 11 amino acids long. Just the 33-base CDR3 DNA is kept, in frame starting at base 1. The CDR1 and CDR2 encoded by the germline V gene are SNHLY and FYNNEI. This sample was included in a study of CD8+ T cells in alopecia areata (dated by TCRdb to the late 2010s). Concerning the study at large: High-throughput TCRbeta sequencing was used to examine T cell clonal expansion in alopecia areata in both the C3H/HeJ mouse model and human patients. On the human side, TCRbeta sequencing was run on scalp tissue and on sorted CD4+ and CD8+ peripheral blood T cells from healthy controls and from alopecia areata patients with either patchy or totalis/universalis disease. Scalp clonality was compared among normal scalp (n=4), patchy alopecia areata scalp (n=8), and alopecia totalis/universalis scalp (n=8). RNA was obtained with the PAXgene miRNA kit for fixed scalp, the miRNeasy kit for PBMCs, and the RNeasy kit for mouse skin. immunoSEQ multiplex PCR using 35 Vbeta forward primers and 13 Jbeta reverse primers was used to amplify TCRbeta CDR3 regions.

General study outcomes and caveats: TCR sequences shared between patients were less clear than in mice, possibly partly because of HLA diversity in the patient population. Unlike mouse skin, where gammadelta T cells dominate, normal human skin contains resident alphabeta T cells that get sequenced too, which complicates analysis of the scalp TCR repertoire. Lesional scalp, especially in alopecia totalis/universalis, showed higher clonality and more expanded CD8+ clones than normal scalp, suggesting antigenic drive.

The source is a human donor in good health. The sequenced sample was CD8+ T cells sorted from blood. The rearrangement joined TRBV2 to TRBJ2-3; the D segment cannot be called with confidence. The nucleotide sequence reads as follows: TGTGCCAGCCTATCCCAAGATACGCAGTATTTT. Its protein product is CASLSQDTQYF.